These T cell receptor beta chains were read from a single sample in a study of shared clonotypes between healthy human individuals. TCRdb's table, derived via immunoSEQ multiplex PCR, lists solely in-frame clones and lacks some. The sample lists roughly 2.2 million clones; just under 95% were seen once. The sample was naive CD4+ T cells from PBMCs. The receptors stem from a man younger than 35 in good health. Some clones in this sample may be carry-over from other donors' samples. Each CDR3 is given with its conserved first and last residue. The D gene is left open where the match is weak. Rows may omit the clone size; those that give it use once, few, many or a size class.

CDR3aa: CASSPETSGGTGELFF; CDR3nt: TGCGCCAGCAGCCCCGAGACTAGTGGGGGCACCGGGGAGCTGTTTTTT; len: 16; v_gene: TRBV5-1; d_gene: .; abundance: .; j_gene: TRBJ2-2
CDR3aa: CASSFMGDRANEQYF; CDR3nt: TGTGCCAGCAGCTTTATGGGGGACCGAGCCAACGAGCAGTACTTC; len: 15; v_gene: TRBV7-9; d_gene: .; abundance: .; j_gene: TRBJ2-7
CDR3aa: CSVEQAGYEQYF; CDR3nt: TGCAGCGTCGAGCAGGCTGGCTACGAGCAGTACTTC; len: 12; v_gene: TRBV29-1; d_gene: .; abundance: .; j_gene: TRBJ2-7
CDR3aa: CASSPGLAGGLSYEQYF; CDR3nt: TGTGCCAGCAGCCCAGGACTAGCGGGGGGGTTATCCTACGAGCAGTACTTC; len: 17; v_gene: TRBV5-4; d_gene: TRBD2; abundance: .; j_gene: TRBJ2-7
CDR3aa: CASSPLPRTGGHEQYF; CDR3nt: TGTGCCAGCAGTCCCCTACCACGGACAGGGGGACACGAGCAGTACTTC; len: 16; v_gene: TRBV28; d_gene: TRBD1; abundance: .; j_gene: TRBJ2-7
CDR3aa: CASSFMRGPGKPSTDTQYF; CDR3nt: TGTGCCAGCAGCTTCATGCGAGGGCCAGGAAAGCCTAGCACAGATACGCAGTATTTT; len: 19; v_gene: TRBV5-5; d_gene: .; abundance: .; j_gene: TRBJ2-3
CDR3aa: CASSEGTSGRAGLEQFF; CDR3nt: TGTGCCAGCAGCGAGGGGACTAGCGGGAGGGCGGGTCTTGAGCAGTTCTTC; len: 17; v_gene: TRBV9; d_gene: TRBD2; abundance: .; j_gene: TRBJ2-1
CDR3aa: CASSHSGSTGNEQFF; CDR3nt: TGCGCCAGCAGCCACAGCGGGAGTACTGGGAATGAGCAGTTCTTC; len: 15; v_gene: TRBV5-1; d_gene: TRBD2; abundance: .; j_gene: TRBJ2-1
CDR3aa: CASSLEREPGLYGYTF; CDR3nt: TGTGCCAGCAGCTTAGAGCGGGAGCCCGGGCTTTATGGCTACACCTTC; len: 16; v_gene: TRBV2; d_gene: .; abundance: .; j_gene: TRBJ1-2
CDR3aa: CASSLGSGSYNEQFF; CDR3nt: TGCGCCAGCAGCTTGGGGTCAGGGTCCTACAATGAGCAGTTCTTC; len: 15; v_gene: TRBV5-1; d_gene: .; abundance: .; j_gene: TRBJ2-1
CDR3aa: CASSLRTIRGLDEQYF; CDR3nt: TGTGCCAGCAGTTTAAGAACAATCAGGGGCCTCGACGAGCAGTACTTC; len: 16; v_gene: TRBV27; d_gene: .; abundance: .; j_gene: TRBJ2-7
CDR3aa: CASSSTGTGIGGYGYTF; CDR3nt: TGCGCCAGCAGCTCAACCGGGACAGGGATCGGAGGCTATGGCTACACCTTC; len: 17; v_gene: TRBV5-1; d_gene: TRBD1; abundance: .; j_gene: TRBJ1-2
CDR3aa: CASSASGGNTIYF; CDR3nt: TGTGCCAGCAGTGCGTCCGGGGGAAACACCATATATTTT; len: 13; v_gene: TRBV25-1; d_gene: .; abundance: .; j_gene: TRBJ1-3
CDR3aa: CASSSGGTASGNTIYF; CDR3nt: TGCGCCAGCAGCTCCGGAGGGACAGCCTCTGGAAACACCATATATTTT; len: 16; v_gene: TRBV5-1; d_gene: TRBD1; abundance: once; j_gene: TRBJ1-3
CDR3aa: CASSPGGQGSLEQFF; CDR3nt: TGCGCCAGCAGTCCAGGGGGACAGGGATCGCTTGAGCAGTTCTTC; len: 15; v_gene: TRBV5-1; d_gene: TRBD1; abundance: .; j_gene: TRBJ2-1
CDR3aa: CASTAGTSYNEQFF; CDR3nt: TGCGCCAGCACAGCCGGCACTTCCTACAATGAGCAGTTCTTC; len: 14; v_gene: TRBV5-1; d_gene: .; abundance: .; j_gene: TRBJ2-1
CDR3aa: CASSQDSFRQAGNTIYF; CDR3nt: TGCGCCAGCAGCCAAGATTCTTTCCGACAGGCTGGAAACACCATATATTTT; len: 17; v_gene: TRBV4-3; d_gene: .; abundance: .; j_gene: TRBJ1-3
CDR3aa: CATSRDRAGGPGEQFF; CDR3nt: TGTGCCACCAGCAGAGATCGAGCGGGAGGGCCGGGTGAGCAGTTCTTC; len: 16; v_gene: TRBV15; d_gene: TRBD2; abundance: .; j_gene: TRBJ2-1
CDR3aa: CASSVGQGTQPQHF; CDR3nt: TGCGCCAGCAGCGTGGGACAGGGCACTCAGCCCCAGCATTTT; len: 14; v_gene: TRBV5-1; d_gene: TRBD1; abundance: .; j_gene: TRBJ1-5
CDR3aa: CASSPPQGDYGYTF; CDR3nt: TGTGCCAGCTCACCACCCCAAGGGGACTATGGCTACACCTTC; len: 14; v_gene: TRBV18; d_gene: .; abundance: once; j_gene: TRBJ1-2
CDR3aa: CASSPDSIDYEQYF; CDR3nt: TGCGCCAGCAGCCCGGACAGTATTGACTACGAGCAGTACTTC; len: 14; v_gene: TRBV5-1; d_gene: .; abundance: .; j_gene: TRBJ2-7
CDR3aa: CASSPDRNEKLFF; CDR3nt: TGTGCCAGCTCACCAGACCGCAATGAAAAACTGTTTTTT; len: 13; v_gene: TRBV18; d_gene: .; abundance: .; j_gene: TRBJ1-4
CDR3aa: CASSYSSGDTQYF; CDR3nt: TGTGCCAGCAGTTACTCATCGGGAGATACGCAGTATTTT; len: 13; v_gene: TRBV6-6; d_gene: .; abundance: once; j_gene: TRBJ2-3
CDR3aa: CASAVGVLAGAYNEQFF; CDR3nt: TGCGCCAGCGCCGTCGGGGTGCTTGCGGGAGCGTACAATGAGCAGTTCTTC; len: 17; v_gene: TRBV5-1; d_gene: TRBD2; abundance: once; j_gene: TRBJ2-1